The 21 T cell receptor beta chains presented below share a single source sample, sequenced in a study of T cells in Graves' hyperthyroidism and ophthalmopathy (dated by TCRdb to between 2017 and 2020). Library construction relied on multiplex PCR. The sequencer was an Illumina HiSeq 2000. TCR beta CDR3 regions were amplified from RNA transcripts. For the first round of RT-PCR on the TCR CDR3, the HTBI primer set was used together with the Qiagen OneStep RT-PCR kit. TCRdb trimmed public reads at Q25 via fastp, called clones via MiXCR and kept in-frame beta chains. Rows with a matching CDR3 protein are joined into one entry that keeps the most common DNA and genes. Within this sample are about 610,000 distinct CDR3 sequences, with roughly 15% of them counted one time only. The ten most abundant clones make up approximately 4.3% of the sample. The sample was blood. These receptors all stem from a woman aged 40 to 50 with Graves' ophthalmopathy.

This clonotype was observed a handful of times. The limits of the CDR3 on the DNA are not certain, so only TCRdb's listed CDR3 is given. This chain joins TRBV29-1 and TRBJ2-7; the listed D gene, TRBD2, was not tested against the DNA. The length of the CDR3 is 15 amino acids, counting both ends. CDR1 and CDR2 from the germline V gene are SQVTM and ANQGSEA. The CDR3 sequence: CSVVVASGTTREQCF.

This clonotype was recorded at least ten times. The rearrangement uses TRBV19 and TRBJ2-5; 8 bases agree with TRBD1. Germline lookup yields CDR1 LNHDA and CDR2 SQIVND (reference sequence). The CDR3 is made up of 13 amino acids. V lost 9 bases and J lost 3; bases outside the gene matches: 6. CDR3 residues: CASSTTGEETQYF. The CDR3 nucleotides read TGTGCCAGCAGCACGACAGGGGAAGAGACCCAGTACTTC.

This clonotype showed up many times. The V call is TRBV19, the J call TRBJ2-5; maybe TRBD1 (6 bases). The CDR3 runs 16 residues. V was cut by 2 bases and J by 6 bases, with 19 bases left in between. Looked up from germline, CDR1 is LNHDA and CDR2 is SQIVND (reference sequence). The CDR3 sequence is CASSILVGQGGQTQYF. The CDR3 DNA sequence: TGTGCCAGTAGTATATTGGTGGGCCAAGGGGGACAGACCCAGTACTTC.

This clonotype has only one observation. The chain uses TRBV6-1 and TRBJ2-7; possible D gene TRBD1, 6 bases. Germline V gives CDR1 MNHNS, CDR2 SASEGT. V was clipped by 5 bases and J by 2 bases, with 19 bases between them. CDR3 length: 16 amino acids. The DNA for the CDR3 is TGTGCCAGCAGTCTCCAGGGGACGGTGGGTACCTACGAGCAGTACTTC. Amino acid sequence: CASSLQGTVGTYEQYF.

In its sample, this clonotype was seen many times. The chain has TRBV7-2 and TRBJ2-2; D call uncertain. Germline V gene data show CDR1 as SGHTA and CDR2 as FQGNSA. V lost 7 bases to trimming and J lost 4 bases, with 16 bases between them. The CDR3 consists of 15 residues. The chain's CDR3 is CASTLLSTGTGELFF. The CDR3 nucleotides read TGTGCCAGCACCTTGTTGTCTACCGGCACCGGGGAGCTGTTTTTT.

At least ten counts were recorded for this clonotype. This chain joins TRBV2 and TRBJ2-5, with D perhaps given as TRBD1 or TRBD2 (5 bases each). In germline, CDR1 is SNHLY, CDR2 FYNNEI. The length of the CDR3 is 15 residues. Trimming cost V 5 bases and J 9 bases, with 22 bases left between them. The chain's CDR3 is CASSLSGTRWAAQYF. In DNA, the CDR3 is TGTGCCAGCAGTCTCTCCGGGACCCGGTGGGCGGCCCAGTACTTC.

This clonotype was observed a handful of times. J is TRBJ2-7 and V is TRBV20-1; TRBD1 might be the D (6 bases). The germline CDR1 and CDR2 sequences are DFQATT and SNEGSKA (reference sequence). CDR3 length: 13 residues. Between the trimmed V and J ends, which lost 1 base and 4 bases, there was a span of 11 bases. Written as DNA, the CDR3 is TGCAGTGCTAGAGTCTACAGGGCGTACGAGCAGTACTTC. Translating it yields CSARVYRAYEQYF.

This clonotype has a count of ten or more. The chain couples TRBV24-1 to TRBJ2-5; D ambiguous. Germline V CDR1 and CDR2: KGHDR, SFDVKD. The CDR3 sequence is 15 residues long. Deletions cut 4 bases from V and 0 bases from J, with 11 bases between. The CDR3 protein is CATSDGRWDQETQYF. CDR3 nucleotides: TGTGCCACCAGTGACGGACGGTGGGACCAAGAGACCCAGTACTTC.

This clonotype has a count of ten or more. A much larger clone lies one base from this, so it may be a read error. The chain joins TRBV6-2 or TRBV6-3 to TRBJ1-5; 7 positions agree with TRBD1. The ends lost 5 bases at V and 8 bases at J; junction bases unmatched: 9. This CDR3 comprises 14 residues. Per germline, CDR1 MNHEY and CDR2 SVGEGT. The CDR3 DNA is TGTGCCAGCAGTGAGATGACAGGGACGAAGCCCCAGCATTTT. Amino acid sequence: CASSEMTGTKPQHF.

This clonotype was found a few times. The chain has TRBV5-1 and TRBJ2-2, with 8 bases fitting TRBD2. The germline V gene has CDR1 SGHRS and CDR2 YFSETQ. With 5 bases clipped from V and 0 bases from J, the junction kept 6 bases outside the gene matches. The CDR3 loop spans 16 amino acids. CDR3 sequence (DNA): TGCGCCAGCAGTCGTAGCGGGACATCGAACACCGGGGAGCTGTTTTTT. Residues: CASSRSGTSNTGELFF.

The table lists this clonotype with a few counts. The rearrangement joins TRBV9 to TRBJ1-2; 8 bases agree with TRBD1. Trimming at V came to 3 bases and at J to 6 bases, leaving 4 bases not matched to a gene. This CDR3 spans 13 amino acids. Per germline, CDR1 SGDLS and CDR2 YYNGEE. CDR3 nucleotide sequence: TGTGCCAGCAGCGCCCCGACAGGGGATGGCTACACCTTC. Translation: CASSAPTGDGYTF.

The genes are TRBV6-5 and TRBJ1-5; D remains unclear. Trimming left V 2 bases short and J 3 bases short, with 14 bases between. CDR3 length: 16 residues. Per the germline V gene, CDR1 is MNHEY and CDR2 is SVGAGI. The CDR3 spells CASSYSRSLNNQPQHF. The DNA of the CDR3 is TGTGCCAGCAGTTACAGTCGGTCCTTAAACAATCAGCCCCAGCATTTT.

This clonotype was recorded at least ten times. V gene TRBV29-1 combines with J gene TRBJ1-2; no clear D. From germline, CDR1 is SQVTM and CDR2 ANQGSEA. This CDR3 spans 14 amino acids. V lost 3 bases to trimming and J lost 2 bases, with 13 bases between them. The CDR3 bases are TGCAGCGTTGAGTCGCCCCCGGGCAACTATGGCTACACCTTC. Amino acids: CSVESPPGNYGYTF.

This clonotype was seen more than once but under ten times. V and J are TRBV12-3 or TRBV12-4 and TRBJ1-2; no definite D call. Trimming took 6 bases from V and 2 from J, leaving 10 bases between them. The CDR3 loop spans 13 amino acids. The CDR3 DNA is TGTGCCAGCAGGCCGCGTTTGAACTATGGCTACACCTTC. Its protein product is CASRPRLNYGYTF.

The chain recombines TRBV6-2 or TRBV6-3 with TRBJ1-5, with TRBD1 matching over 9 bases. Germline V lookup: CDR1 MNHEY, CDR2 SVGEGT. V lost 5 bases to trimming and J lost 6 bases; unmatched junction nucleotides: 5. CDR3 size: 14 residues. DNA of the CDR3: TGTGCCAGCAGTGTCGGACAGGGGACTCAGCCCCAGCATTTT. Translating it yields CASSVGQGTQPQHF.

This chain uses TRBV7-2 with TRBJ2-5, with D perhaps matching TRBD2 (5 bases). Deletions cut 3 bases from V and 5 bases from J, with 16 bases between. Germline CDR1 SGHTA, CDR2 FQGNSA. The CDR3 is 15 amino acids. The CDR3 loop reads CASSFGPGNGETQYF. The CDR3 DNA reads as TGTGCCAGCAGCTTTGGCCCCGGGAATGGGGAGACCCAGTACTTC.

The chain joins TRBV2 to TRBJ1-1; perhaps TRBD1 as D (5 bases). The CDR3 has 13 residues. The germline CDR1 and CDR2 sequences are SNHLY and FYNNEI. The V and J ends lost 10 bases and 4 bases respectively, with 16 bases between them. Here the CDR3 DNA reads TGTGCCATCGGTCGGGGGTCGGGCACTGAAGCTTTCTTT. Its protein is CAIGRGSGTEAFF.

This clonotype showed up many times. V and J are TRBV6-1 and TRBJ2-4, with D perhaps TRBD1 or TRBD2 (6 bases each). CDR3 length equals 13 residues. CDR1 is MNHNS, CDR2 SASEGT, per germline. Trimming stripped 7 bases from V and 8 bases from J, with 15 bases between. The CDR3 DNA reads TGTGCCAGCAAGGAGGGGGGATCGGACATTCAGTACTTC. Translating gives CASKEGGSDIQYF.

V usage is TRBV6-1 and J usage is TRBJ1-1; TRBD1 agrees at 8 bases. CDR3 length: 14 amino acids. The trim removed 5 bases at V and 2 bases at J, leaving 4 bases unmatched. Germline CDR1 is MNHNS and CDR2 is SASEGT. CDR3 DNA: TGTGCCAGCAGTAAACAGGGGGTAAACACTGAAGCTTTCTTT. Residues: CASSKQGVNTEAFF.

This clonotype was detected only once. The chain couples TRBV12-3 or TRBV12-4 to TRBJ2-4; tentatively, D is TRBD1 (5 bases). Deletions cut 3 bases from V and 4 bases from J, with 10 bases between. The CDR3 loop spans 14 amino acids. CDR3 sequence: CASSFAGSKNIQYF. DNA for the CDR3: TGTGCCAGCAGTTTTGCAGGGTCAAAAAACATTCAGTACTTC.

The table lists this clonotype with a few counts. V and J are TRBV6-1 and TRBJ2-2, with D maybe TRBD1 (6 bases). Trimming shortened V by 4 bases and J by 3 bases, and 9 bases separated the two germline ends. From germline, CDR1 is MNHNS and CDR2 SASEGT. CDR3 length: 14 amino acids. The CDR3 bases are TGTGCCAGCAGTGGACAGGTTTACACCGGGGAGCTGTTTTTT. Its protein product is CASSGQVYTGELFF.